This entry features one T cell receptor beta chain sequence. PCR of TCRalpha and TCRbeta cDNA was nested, with two rounds of about 15 and 9 cycles. From its re-call of the 5' RACE reads, TCRdb lists each CDR3 protein once, without DNA. Here the sample table reports 400,000 to 500,000 distinct CDR3 sequences. The sample originates from a study of monozygotic twins with inflammatory bowel disease. Germline CDR1 is DFQATT and CDR2 is SNEGSKA (reference sequence). This CDR3 spans 13 amino acids. This TCR was recovered from a human donor with ulcerative colitis or Crohn's disease, or a healthy co-twin of an affected twin (not recorded which). The rearrangement uses TRBV20-1 and TRBJ2-1; TCRdb indicates TRBD2, and absent DNA this call remains unverified. Sequencing used blood. The CDR3: CSASGRRNNEQFF.